This TCR beta chain was sequenced during a study of blood T cells in healthy people across ages. General study results and limits: Diversity estimates from one million T cells were considered underestimates. A conclusive naive versus antigen-experienced comparison was prevented by the unsorted PBMCs.

The CDR3 loop spans 19 amino acids. Germline V gene lookup returns CDR1 SGHTA and CDR2 FQGNSA. V lost 5 bases, J lost 0 bases, and 14 bases stayed unmatched. This clonotype was seen only once. Its antigen is not known. A second PCR, run for about 7 to 11 cycles, used a sample-barcoded 5' primer plus a J-beta primer mix. Template switching added a 12-random-nucleotide identifier to every cDNA molecule. TCRdb re-derived calls from the 5' RACE reads in MiXCR, one entry per CDR3 protein. This sample has roughly 800,000 distinct CDR3 sequences, with about 62% found just once. The sample providers were healthy Caucasian people from Russia, aged roughly 6 to 95.

Sequencing was carried out using blood. V and J are TRBV7-2 and TRBJ2-3; 10 bases agree with TRBD1. The clonotype originates from a man aged 25 to 45 in good health. The CDR3 loop is CASSVKPGTGALSTDTQYF. In nucleotides, the CDR3 is TGTGCCAGCAGCGTCAAACCCGGGACAGGGGCTCTTAGCACAGATACGCAGTATTTT.